This TCR beta chain emerged from a study of blood T cell repertoires in COVID-19. Background on the study: Spain, Italy and the United States supplied samples that represented acute and convalescent COVID-19.

Looked up from germline, CDR1 is LGHNT and CDR2 is FRNRAP. The CDR3 is 18 residues long. The J segment lost 5 bases and the V segment lost 2 bases, leaving 10 bases of the junction unmatched. As handled by the study authors: Nucleated cell counts were estimated from reference gene primer amplification. Profiling relied on immunoSEQ multiplex PCR, and the TCRdb table lists in-frame clones only, not all of them. V and J calls and clone size are those listed in that table; D and trimming were worked out from the DNA. The sample shows over 35,000 clones, around 85% of them seen only once. This TCR was sampled from a human donor with acute or convalescent COVID-19. The donor label of this sample is uncertain. The sequencing sample was made of peripheral blood. The rearrangement links TRBV12-5 to TRBJ2-2; 11 nucleotides match TRBD1. The CDR3 spells CASGLLSGTGGGTGELFF. The CDR3 DNA is TGTGCTAGTGGTTTGCTCTCCGGGACAGGGGGAGGAACCGGGGAGCTGTTTTTT.